This record looks at one T cell receptor beta chain sequence and its context. What it binds is unknown. The PCR made use of 60 Vbeta and 13 Jbeta primers. Assay: immunoSEQ multiplex PCR; the TCRdb copy retains only in-frame clones and omits some. The data show some 150,000 clones, 82% seen once. The V and J ends lost 1 base and 5 bases, in that order; junction bases with no gene match: 14. This CDR3 is built from 19 residues. The germline gives CDR1 LGHNT, CDR2 FRNRAP. This record belongs to a study of cytomegalovirus exposure and HLA in healthy donors. Overall study context: Roughly 180 million T cells yielded around 120 million unique TCR beta sequences in earlier analysis.

Findings and limits, study-wide: When a later analysis compared HLA-associated TCR beta chains with equally common others, the HLA-associated chains turned out to be more clonally expanded and to have lower generation probabilities.

Input material: PBMCs. The clonotype originates from a woman aged 45-60 years in good health and CMV-seropositive. The chain couples TRBV12-5 to TRBJ1-2, with TRBD1 identical over 12 bases. For the CDR3, the DNA is TGTGCTAGTGGTTTGGGGGGCCCGGGGGACAGGGGGCATGGTTATGGCTACACCTTC. It yields the protein CASGLGGPGDRGHGYGYTF. Filled out from reference TRBV12-5 and TRBJ1-2, the complete variable domain reads DARVTQTPRHKVTEMGQEVTMRCQPILGHNTVFWYRQTMMQGLELLAYFRNRAPLDDSGMPKDRFSAEMPDATLATLKIQPSEPRDSAVYFCASGLGGPGDRGHGYGYTFGSGTRLTVV.